The 2 T cell receptor beta chains reported below all come from one sample, sequenced in a study of blood T cell repertoires in COVID-19. Libraries were prepared by immunoSEQ multiplex PCR; TCRdb keeps only in-frame clonotypes and omits some of them. The sample holds around 80,000 clones, roughly 80% seen once. The sample comprised peripheral blood. The receptor source for this set is a woman aged 80 or older with active or convalescent COVID-19.

V is TRBV5-4 and J is TRBJ2-7; 9 bases agree with TRBD1. The CDR3 runs to 14 residues. J lost 6 bases, V lost 0 bases, and 4 bases had no gene match. Per germline, CDR1 SGHNT and CDR2 YYREEE (reference sequence). The CDR3 here is CASSLEGTGTEQYF. The DNA for the CDR3 is TGTGCCAGCAGCTTGGAGGGGACAGGGACCGAGCAGTACTTC.

The chain combines TRBV12-3 or TRBV12-4 with TRBJ1-3; a weak D match, TRBD1 (6 bases). With 11 bases removed from V and 2 bases from J, the gap between germline ends came to 13 bases. The CDR3 is 13 amino acids. CDR3 protein: CASLGDTGNTIYF. The CDR3, as DNA: TGTGCCTCCCTTGGGGACACTGGAAACACCATATATTTT.